The clone carrying this T cell receptor beta chain was counted only a few times. Its antigen is not known. The data are from a study of shared clonotypes between healthy human individuals. Study-level points and caveats: Unshared clonotypes carried lower generation probabilities than those common to all four donors.

This CDR3 spans 15 amino acids. The germline gives CDR1 LNHNV, CDR2 YYDKDF (reference sequence). V gave up 0 bases and J gave up 7 bases; unmatched junction bases: 8. Deep-level settings were used for running the assay. The data were produced by immunoSEQ multiplex PCR, yet TCRdb's version contains in-frame clones alone and is incomplete. Of some 240,000 clones in the sample, under 80% were seen once. The receptor was isolated from a man in his thirties or forties in good health. Material for sequencing was memory CD4+ T cells sorted from blood. As for subset: CD45RA-negative fraction. The chain couples TRBV15 to TRBJ2-7; TRBD1 aligns across 8 bases. The CDR3 sequence: CATSRDRQGAGEQYF. CDR3 coding DNA: TGTGCCACCAGCAGAGATCGGCAGGGGGCGGGAGAGCAGTACTTC.